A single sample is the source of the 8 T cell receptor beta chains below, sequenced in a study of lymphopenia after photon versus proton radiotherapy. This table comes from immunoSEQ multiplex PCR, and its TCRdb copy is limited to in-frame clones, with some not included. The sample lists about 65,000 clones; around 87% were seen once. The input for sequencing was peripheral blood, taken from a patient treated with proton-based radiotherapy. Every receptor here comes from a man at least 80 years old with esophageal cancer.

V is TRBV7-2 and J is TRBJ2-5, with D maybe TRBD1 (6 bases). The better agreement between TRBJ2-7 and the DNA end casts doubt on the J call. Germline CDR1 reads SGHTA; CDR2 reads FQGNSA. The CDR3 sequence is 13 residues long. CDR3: CASSVRGGYEQYF. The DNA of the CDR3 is TGTGCCAGCAGCGTAAGAGGGGGCTACGAGCAGTACTTC.

CDR3 region: CASSIEVPFPGNQPQHF. Written as DNA, the CDR3 is TGTGCCAGTAGTATAGAGGTCCCATTTCCAGGCAATCAGCCCCAGCATTTT. J is TRBJ1-5 and V is TRBV19; D uncertain. CDR1 is LNHDA and CDR2 is SQIVND in the germline V gene (reference sequence). This CDR3 contains 17 residues. Trimming left V 0 bases short and J 2 bases short, with 14 bases between. Supplemented by reference TRBV19 and TRBJ1-5, the full variable domain reads DGGITQSPKYLFRKEGQNVTLSCEQNLNHDAMYWYRQDPGQGLRLIYYSQIVNDFQKGDIAEGYSVSREKKESFPLTVTSAQKNPTAFYLCASSIEVPFPGNQPQHFGDGTRLSIL.

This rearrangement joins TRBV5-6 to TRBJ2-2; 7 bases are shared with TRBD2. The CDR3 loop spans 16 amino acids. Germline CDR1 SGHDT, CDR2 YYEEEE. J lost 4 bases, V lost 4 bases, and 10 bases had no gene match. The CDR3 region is CASSPGTKRSTGELFF. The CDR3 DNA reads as TGTGCCAGCAGCCCAGGGACTAAGCGGAGCACCGGGGAGCTGTTTTTT.

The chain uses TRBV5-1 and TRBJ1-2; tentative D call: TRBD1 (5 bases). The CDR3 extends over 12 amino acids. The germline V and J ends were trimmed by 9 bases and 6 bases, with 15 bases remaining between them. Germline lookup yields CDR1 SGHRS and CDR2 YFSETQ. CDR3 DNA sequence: TGCGCCACCTCATACCAGGGCGATGGCTACACCTTC. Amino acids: CATSYQGDGYTF.

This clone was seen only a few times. The CDR3 region has the DNA TGTGCCAGCAGATTGAACCGGGCCGAGAATTCACCCCTCCACTTT. It codes for CASRLNRAENSPLHF. The V gene is TRBV27, the J gene TRBJ1-6; D remains ambiguous. This CDR3 comprises 15 residues. Between the trimmed V and J ends, which lost 6 bases and 7 bases, there was a span of 16 bases. From germline, CDR1 is MNHEY and CDR2 SMNVEV (reference sequence).

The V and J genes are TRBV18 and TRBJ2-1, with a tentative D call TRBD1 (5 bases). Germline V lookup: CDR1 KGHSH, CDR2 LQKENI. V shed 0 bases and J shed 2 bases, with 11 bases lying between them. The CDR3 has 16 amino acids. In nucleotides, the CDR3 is TGTGCCAGCTCACCACCCGCAGGGTTAACCTACAATGAGCAGTTCTTC. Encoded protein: CASSPPAGLTYNEQFF.

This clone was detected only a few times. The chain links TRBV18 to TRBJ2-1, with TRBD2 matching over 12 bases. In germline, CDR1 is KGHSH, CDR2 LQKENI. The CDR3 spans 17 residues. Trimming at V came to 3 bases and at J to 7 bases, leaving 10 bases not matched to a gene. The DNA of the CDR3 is TGTGCCAGCTCACCTAGACTAGCGGGGGACTCATCGAATGAGCAGTTCTTC. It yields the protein CASSPRLAGDSSNEQFF.

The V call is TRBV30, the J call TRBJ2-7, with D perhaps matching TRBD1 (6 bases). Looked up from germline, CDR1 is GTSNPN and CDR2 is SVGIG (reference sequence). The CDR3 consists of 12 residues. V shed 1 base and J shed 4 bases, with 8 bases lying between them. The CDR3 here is CAWSGQAYEQYF. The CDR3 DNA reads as TGTGCCTGGAGTGGACAGGCGTACGAGCAGTACTTC.